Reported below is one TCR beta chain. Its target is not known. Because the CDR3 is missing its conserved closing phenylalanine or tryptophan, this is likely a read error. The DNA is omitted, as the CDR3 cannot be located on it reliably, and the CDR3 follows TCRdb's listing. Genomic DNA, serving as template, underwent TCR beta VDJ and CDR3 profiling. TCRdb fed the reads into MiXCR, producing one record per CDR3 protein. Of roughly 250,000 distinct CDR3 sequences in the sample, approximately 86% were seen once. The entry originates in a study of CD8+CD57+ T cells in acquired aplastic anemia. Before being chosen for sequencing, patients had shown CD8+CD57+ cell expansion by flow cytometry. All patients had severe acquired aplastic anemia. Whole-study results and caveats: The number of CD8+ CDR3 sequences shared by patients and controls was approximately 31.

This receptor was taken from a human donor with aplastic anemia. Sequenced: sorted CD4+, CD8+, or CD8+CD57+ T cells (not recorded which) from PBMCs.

CDR3 sequence reads: CASSTFDSYEQYFGP. This chain joins TRBV2 and TRBJ2-5; the DNA was not used to check the table's D call, TRBD2. The CDR3 spans 15 amino acids, including both terminal residues. Germline CDR1 reads SNHLY; CDR2 reads FYNNEI.